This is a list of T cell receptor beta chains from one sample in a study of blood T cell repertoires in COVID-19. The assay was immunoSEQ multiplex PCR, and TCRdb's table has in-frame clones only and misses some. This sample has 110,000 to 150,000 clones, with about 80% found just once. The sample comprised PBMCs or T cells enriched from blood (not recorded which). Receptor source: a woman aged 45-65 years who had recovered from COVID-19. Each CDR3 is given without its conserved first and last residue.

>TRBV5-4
ASSSGGGAESYNEQF
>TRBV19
ASSRQGADTEAF
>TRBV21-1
ASSAEAGEGRTEAF
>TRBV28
ASSSTGQGWFSTEAF
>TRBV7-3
ASSPRRGIGYT
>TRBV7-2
ASSFRGEQY
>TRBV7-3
ASSPGGAYNEQF
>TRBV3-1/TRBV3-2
ATGLEANNSPLH
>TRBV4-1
ASSEAGMNTEAF
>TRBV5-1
ASSLGDNQPQH
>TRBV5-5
ASSLRTVRAKNIQY
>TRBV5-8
ASSGGQADFPTNEKLF
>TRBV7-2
ASSLVAGNYGYT
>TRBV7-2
ASSGSANSPLH
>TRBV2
ASSFKQGATEAF
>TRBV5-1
ASSLGGGNQPQH
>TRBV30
AWAVWGDLYEQF
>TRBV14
ASSQVYRTNYGYT
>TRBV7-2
ASTPGDRGNLNYGYT
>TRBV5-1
ASSLDQGRAF
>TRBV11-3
ASSLRERGSPLH
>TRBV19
ASSIQGANTEAF
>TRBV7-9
ASSLAWTGGISNEKLF
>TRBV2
ASSYLEAANSPLH
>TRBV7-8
ASSPEESFNQPQH
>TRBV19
ASSRLAGDETQY
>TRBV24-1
ATSVGRDRGDEQY
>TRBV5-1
ATRTDTTSYEQY
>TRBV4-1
ASSSLRATDTDTQY
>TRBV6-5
ASMPPGINQPQH
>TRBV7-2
ASSLNGQGAGGYT
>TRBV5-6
ASSSMGARETQY
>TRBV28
ASSLTGEWAF
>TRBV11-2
ASSPGQTGELF
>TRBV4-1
ASSQEPGSNTEAF
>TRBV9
ASSVNLNTEAF
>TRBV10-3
AINTGGSYTDTQY
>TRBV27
ASSSTGSNEQF
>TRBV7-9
ASSFRGWDTEAF
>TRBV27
ASSLSPGTGANVLT
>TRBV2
ATSLEGPLGGYT
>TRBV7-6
ASSPGQGARLDTEAF
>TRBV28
ASSVTGGGGTEAF